This record covers a single T cell receptor (beta chain). This sample is drawn from a study of T cell repertoires in cytomegalovirus infection. V was pared by 2 bases and J by 1 base, with 12 bases between. Germline V lookup: CDR1 MNHEY, CDR2 SVGEGT. CDR3 length equals 15 residues. TCRdb recomputed calls from the reads with MiXCR, one row per CDR3 protein. The sample records a few hundred thousand distinct CDR3 sequences, around 15% being singletons. The chain combines TRBV6-2 or TRBV6-3 with TRBJ2-7, with D tentatively TRBD2 (6 bases). Sequenced sample: PBMCs. This clonotype was sampled from a human donor in good health (CMV status not recorded). Some clones in this sample may be carry-over from other donors' samples. The CDR3 here is CASSYRRGISYEQYF. CDR3 nucleotides: TGTGCCAGCAGTTACCGACGGGGGATATCCTACGAGCAGTACTTC.